The TCR beta chain under discussion was sequenced for a study of T cells in Graves' hyperthyroidism and ophthalmopathy. V was pared by 6 bases and J by 4 bases, with 15 bases between. Germline V gene lookup returns CDR1 MNHNS and CDR2 SASEGT. The CDR3 extends over 14 amino acids. The CDR3 regions of TCR beta were amplified from RNA transcripts. TCR CDR3 regions were first amplified by RT-PCR with HTBI primers. TCRdb reprocessed the multiplex PCR reads with MiXCR, giving one entry per CDR3 protein. The sample contains hundreds of thousands of distinct CDR3 sequences, approximately 14% of which appear only once.

Sequenced: blood. The rearrangement joins TRBV6-1 to TRBJ1-2; D remains unclear. This receptor was identified in a woman in her 40s with Graves' hyperthyroidism. The CDR3 loop is CASSPGRVSYGYTF. Written as DNA, the CDR3 is TGTGCCAGCAGCCCCGGAAGGGTTTCCTATGGCTACACCTTC.